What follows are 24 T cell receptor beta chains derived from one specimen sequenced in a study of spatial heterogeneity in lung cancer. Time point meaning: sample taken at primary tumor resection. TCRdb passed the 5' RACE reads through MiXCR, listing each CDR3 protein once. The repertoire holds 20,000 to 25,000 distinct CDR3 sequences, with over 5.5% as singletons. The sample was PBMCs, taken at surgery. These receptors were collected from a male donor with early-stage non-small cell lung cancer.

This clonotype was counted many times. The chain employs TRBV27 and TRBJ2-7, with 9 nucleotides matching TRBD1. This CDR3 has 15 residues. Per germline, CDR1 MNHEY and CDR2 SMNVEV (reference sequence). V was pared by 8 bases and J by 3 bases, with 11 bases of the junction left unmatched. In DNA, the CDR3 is TGTGCCAGCTCGAGGTCCGGGACAGGGCTCTACGAGCAGTACTTC. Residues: CASSRSGTGLYEQYF.

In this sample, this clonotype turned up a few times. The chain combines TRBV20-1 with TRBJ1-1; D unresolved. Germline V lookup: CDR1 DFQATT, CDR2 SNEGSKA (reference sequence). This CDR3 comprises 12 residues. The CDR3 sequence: CRESQRQPEAFF. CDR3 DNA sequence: TGCAGAGAATCTCAGAGGCAGCCTGAAGCTTTCTTT.

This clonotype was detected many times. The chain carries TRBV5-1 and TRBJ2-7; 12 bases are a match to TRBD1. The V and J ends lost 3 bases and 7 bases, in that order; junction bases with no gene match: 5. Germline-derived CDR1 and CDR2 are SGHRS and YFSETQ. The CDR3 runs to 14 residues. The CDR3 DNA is TGCGCCAGCAGCTCCGGGACAGGGGGCGTTGAGCAGTACTTC. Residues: CASSSGTGGVEQYF.

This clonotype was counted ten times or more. This CDR3 reads CASSPRTGVYEQYF. CDR3 in DNA: TGTGCCAGCAGCCCCCGGACAGGGGTTTACGAGCAGTACTTC. The rearrangement uses TRBV2 and TRBJ2-7; the match to TRBD1 covers 9 bases. V shed 6 bases and J 4 bases; nucleotides not matched to a gene: 7. CDR3 length: 14 amino acids. Germline V lookup: CDR1 SNHLY, CDR2 FYNNEI.

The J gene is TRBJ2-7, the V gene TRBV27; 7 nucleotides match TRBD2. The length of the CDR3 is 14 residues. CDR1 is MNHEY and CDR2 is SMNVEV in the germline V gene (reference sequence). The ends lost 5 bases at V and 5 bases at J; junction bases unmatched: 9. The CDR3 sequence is CASSLYRGSDEQYF. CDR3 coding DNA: TGTGCCAGCAGTCTCTACCGCGGGAGTGACGAGCAGTACTTC.

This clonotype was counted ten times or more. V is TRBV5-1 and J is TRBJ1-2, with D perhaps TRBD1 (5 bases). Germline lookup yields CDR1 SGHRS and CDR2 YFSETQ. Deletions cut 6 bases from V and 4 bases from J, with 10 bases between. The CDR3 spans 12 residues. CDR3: CASKDSSYGYTF. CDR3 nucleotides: TGCGCCAGCAAAGACAGCTCCTATGGCTACACCTTC.

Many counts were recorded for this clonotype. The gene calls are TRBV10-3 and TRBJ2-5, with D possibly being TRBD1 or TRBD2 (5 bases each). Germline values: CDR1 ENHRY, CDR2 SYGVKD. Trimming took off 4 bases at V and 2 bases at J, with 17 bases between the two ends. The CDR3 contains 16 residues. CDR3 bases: TGTGCCATCAGTGGGGGACGCGGTCGGGGACAAGAGACCCAGTACTTC. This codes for CAISGGRGRGQETQYF.

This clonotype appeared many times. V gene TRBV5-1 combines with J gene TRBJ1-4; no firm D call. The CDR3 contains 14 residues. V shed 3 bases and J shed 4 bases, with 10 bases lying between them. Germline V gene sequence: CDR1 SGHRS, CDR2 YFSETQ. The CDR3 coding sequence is TGCGCCAGCAGCTCCGGACGGGTTAATGAAAAACTGTTTTTT. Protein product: CASSSGRVNEKLFF.

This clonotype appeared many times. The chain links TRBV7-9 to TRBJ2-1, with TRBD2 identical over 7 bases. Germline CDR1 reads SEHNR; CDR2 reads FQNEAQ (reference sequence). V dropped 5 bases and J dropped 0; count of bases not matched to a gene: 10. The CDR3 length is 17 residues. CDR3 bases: TGTGCCAGCAGCCTTCTCCTAGCGGAAAGCTCCTACAATGAGCAGTTCTTC. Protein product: CASSLLLAESSYNEQFF.

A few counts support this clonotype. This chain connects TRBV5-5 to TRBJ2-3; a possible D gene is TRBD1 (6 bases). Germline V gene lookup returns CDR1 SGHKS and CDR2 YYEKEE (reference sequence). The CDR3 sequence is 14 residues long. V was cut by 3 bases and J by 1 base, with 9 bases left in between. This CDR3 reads CASSSGHRTDTQYF. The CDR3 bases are TGTGCCAGCAGCTCGGGACACCGCACAGATACGCAGTATTTT.

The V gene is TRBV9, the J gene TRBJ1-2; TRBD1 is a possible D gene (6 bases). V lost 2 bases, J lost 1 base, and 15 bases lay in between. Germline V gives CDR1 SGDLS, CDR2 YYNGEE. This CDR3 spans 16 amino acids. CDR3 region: CASSVSIRGINYGYTF. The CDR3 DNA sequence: TGTGCCAGCAGCGTTAGTATAAGGGGGATTAACTATGGCTACACCTTC.

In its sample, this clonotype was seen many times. CDR3: CASSIEGQGAGELFF. Written as DNA, the CDR3 is TGTGCCAGTAGTATAGAAGGACAGGGGGCCGGGGAGCTGTTTTTT. This chain uses TRBV19 with TRBJ2-2, with 10 positions matching TRBD1. The CDR3 contains 15 residues. The V gene's germline CDR1 is LNHDA and CDR2 SQIVND (reference sequence). V gave up 0 bases and J gave up 6 bases; unmatched junction bases: 1.

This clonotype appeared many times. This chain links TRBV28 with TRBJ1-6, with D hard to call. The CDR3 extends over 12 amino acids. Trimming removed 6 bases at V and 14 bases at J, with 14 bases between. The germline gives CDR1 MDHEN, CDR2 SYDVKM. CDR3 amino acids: CASRLPPLALHF. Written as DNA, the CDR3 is TGTGCCAGCAGACTCCCCCCTTTAGCCCTCCACTTT.

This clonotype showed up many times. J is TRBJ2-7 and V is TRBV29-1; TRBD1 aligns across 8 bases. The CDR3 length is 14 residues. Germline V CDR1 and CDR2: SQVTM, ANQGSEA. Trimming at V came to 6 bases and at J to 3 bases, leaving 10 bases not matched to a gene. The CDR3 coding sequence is TGCAGCGTGGGGACAGGTAGTCTTTTCTACGAGCAGTACTTC. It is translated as CSVGTGSLFYEQYF.

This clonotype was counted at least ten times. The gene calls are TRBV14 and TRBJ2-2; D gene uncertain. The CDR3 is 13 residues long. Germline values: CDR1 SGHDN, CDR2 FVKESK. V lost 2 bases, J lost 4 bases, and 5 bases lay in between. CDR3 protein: CASSQWVTGELFF. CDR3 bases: TGTGCCAGCAGCCAATGGGTCACCGGGGAGCTGTTTTTT.

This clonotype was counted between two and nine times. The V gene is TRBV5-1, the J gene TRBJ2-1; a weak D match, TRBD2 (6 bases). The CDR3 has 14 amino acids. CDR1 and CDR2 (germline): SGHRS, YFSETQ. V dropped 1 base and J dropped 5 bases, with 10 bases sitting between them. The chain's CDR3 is CASSLWGGNNEQFF. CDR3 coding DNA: TGCGCCAGCAGCTTGTGGGGAGGCAACAATGAGCAGTTCTTC.

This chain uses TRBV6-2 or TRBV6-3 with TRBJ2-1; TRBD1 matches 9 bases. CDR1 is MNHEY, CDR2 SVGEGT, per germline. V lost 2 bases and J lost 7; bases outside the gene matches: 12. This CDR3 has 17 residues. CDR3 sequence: CASSYRTGQGHRNEQFF. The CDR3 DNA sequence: TGTGCCAGCAGTTACCGGACGGGACAGGGCCACCGTAATGAGCAGTTCTTC.

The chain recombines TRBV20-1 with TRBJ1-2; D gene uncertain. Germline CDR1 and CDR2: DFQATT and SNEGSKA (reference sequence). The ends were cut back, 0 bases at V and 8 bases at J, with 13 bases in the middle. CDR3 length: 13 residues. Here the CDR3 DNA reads TGCAGTGCTAGAGACGGGATTGGAAGGGGCTACACCTTC. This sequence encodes CSARDGIGRGYTF.

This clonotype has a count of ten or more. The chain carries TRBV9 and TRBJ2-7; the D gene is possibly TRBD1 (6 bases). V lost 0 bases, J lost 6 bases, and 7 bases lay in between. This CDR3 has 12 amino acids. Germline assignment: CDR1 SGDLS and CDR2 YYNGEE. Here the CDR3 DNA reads TGTGCCAGCAGCGTAGTAGGGGGCGAGCAGTACTTC. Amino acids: CASSVVGGEQYF.

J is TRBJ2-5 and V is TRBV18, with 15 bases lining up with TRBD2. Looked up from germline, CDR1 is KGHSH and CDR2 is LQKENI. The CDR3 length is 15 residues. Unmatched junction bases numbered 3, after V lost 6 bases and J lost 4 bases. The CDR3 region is CASSRGLAGGETQYF. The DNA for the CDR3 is TGTGCCAGCTCCCGGGGACTAGCGGGAGGAGAGACCCAGTACTTC.

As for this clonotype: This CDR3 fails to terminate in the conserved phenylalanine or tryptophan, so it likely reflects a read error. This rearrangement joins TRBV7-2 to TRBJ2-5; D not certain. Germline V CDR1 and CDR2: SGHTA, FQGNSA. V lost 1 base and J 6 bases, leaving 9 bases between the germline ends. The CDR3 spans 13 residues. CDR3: CASSLERRQTQYY. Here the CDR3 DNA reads TGTGCCAGCAGCTTAGAACGTCGGCAGACCCAGTACTAC.

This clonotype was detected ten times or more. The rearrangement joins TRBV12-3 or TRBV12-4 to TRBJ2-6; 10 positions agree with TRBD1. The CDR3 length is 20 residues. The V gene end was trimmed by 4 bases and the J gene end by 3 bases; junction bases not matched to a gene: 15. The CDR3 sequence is CASSSLGYGTGAFGANVLTF. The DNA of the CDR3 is TGTGCCAGCAGTTCTCTCGGCTATGGGACAGGGGCTTTTGGGGCCAACGTCCTGACTTTC.

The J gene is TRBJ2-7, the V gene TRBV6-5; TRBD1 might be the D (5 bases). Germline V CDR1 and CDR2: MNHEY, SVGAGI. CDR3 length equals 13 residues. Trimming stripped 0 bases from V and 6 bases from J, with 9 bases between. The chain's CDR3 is CASSYSGPGEQYF. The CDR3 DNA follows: TGTGCCAGCAGTTACTCGGGGCCGGGCGAGCAGTACTTC.

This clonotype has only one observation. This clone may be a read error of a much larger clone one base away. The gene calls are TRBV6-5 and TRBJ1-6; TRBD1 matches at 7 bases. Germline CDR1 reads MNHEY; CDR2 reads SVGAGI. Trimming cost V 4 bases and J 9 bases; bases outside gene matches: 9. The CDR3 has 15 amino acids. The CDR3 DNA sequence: TGTGCCAGCAGTTCAGGGGACAGAAAGGGTTCACCCCTCCACTTT. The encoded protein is CASSSGDRKGSPLHF.